This T cell receptor (beta chain) stems from a study of STAT5B mutations in CD4+ large granular lymphocyte leukemia. About the research overall: Among healthy donors, a particular HLA allele went with more CDR3 'QG' motifs.

The germline V gene has CDR1 SQVTM and CDR2 ANQGSEA. Germline trimming cut 0 bases from V and 4 bases from J; bases unmatched to any gene: 5. The CDR3 is made up of 15 amino acids. Authors' methods: Lowest detectable productive clonotype frequency was 2.59 x 10-5. Profiled with immunoSEQ multiplex PCR; TCRdb holds only in-frame clones, not every one. V, J and clone size are taken as reported in that table, and D and trimming were inferred from the DNA itself. This sample carries roughly 26,000 clones, 65% to 90% of them seen once, and the ten largest clones take around 0.33%. Of note for this clone: Its antigen remains unknown.

Broader study findings: 8/27 top patient clones versus 2/35 control clones were TRBV06-family. Approximately 25% of private leukemic clonotypes occurred rarely in other patients' non-leukemic repertoires.

The material sequenced was CD4+ T cells from blood buffy coats. The sequence came from a human donor in good health. The chain has TRBV29-1 and TRBJ2-1, with 8 nucleotides matching TRBD2. This chain's CDR3 is CSVEEAGGKYNEQFF. The DNA for the CDR3 is TGCAGCGTTGAAGAGGCGGGAGGCAAATACAATGAGCAGTTCTTC.